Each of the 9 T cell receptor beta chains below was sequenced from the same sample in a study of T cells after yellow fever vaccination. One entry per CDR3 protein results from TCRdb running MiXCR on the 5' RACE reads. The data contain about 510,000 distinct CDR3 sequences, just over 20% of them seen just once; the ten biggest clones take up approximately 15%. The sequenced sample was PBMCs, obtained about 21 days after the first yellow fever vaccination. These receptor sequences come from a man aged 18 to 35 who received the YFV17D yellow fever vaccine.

CDR3 protein: CAIRATGAGNTIYF. The CDR3 bases are TGTGCCATCAGAGCGACAGGGGCCGGAAACACCATATATTTT. The chain employs TRBV10-3 and TRBJ1-3; TRBD1 matches 8 bases. Trimming at V came to 6 bases and at J to 4 bases, leaving 5 bases not matched to a gene. The CDR3 runs 14 residues. In germline, CDR1 is ENHRY, CDR2 SYGVKD.

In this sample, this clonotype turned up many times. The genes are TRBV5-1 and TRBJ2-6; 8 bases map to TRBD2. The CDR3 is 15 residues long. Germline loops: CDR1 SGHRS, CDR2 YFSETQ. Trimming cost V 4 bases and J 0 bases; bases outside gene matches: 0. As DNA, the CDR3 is TGCGCCAGCAGCCGGGGGGGCTCTGGGGCCAACGTCCTGACTTTC. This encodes CASSRGGSGANVLTF.

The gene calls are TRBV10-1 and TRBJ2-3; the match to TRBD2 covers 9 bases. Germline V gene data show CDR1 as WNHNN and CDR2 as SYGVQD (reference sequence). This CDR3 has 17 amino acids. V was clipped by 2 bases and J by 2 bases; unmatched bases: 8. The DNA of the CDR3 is TGCGCCAGCAGTGAGATCATAGCGGGGGCCTCCACAGATACGCAGTATTTT. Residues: CASSEIIAGASTDTQYF.

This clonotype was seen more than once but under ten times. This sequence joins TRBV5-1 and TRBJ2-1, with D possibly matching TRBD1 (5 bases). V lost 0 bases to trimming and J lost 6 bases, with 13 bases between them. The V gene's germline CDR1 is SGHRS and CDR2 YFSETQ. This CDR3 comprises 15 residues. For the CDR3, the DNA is TGCGCCAGCAGCTTGGACGGACACTGGGGCAATGAGCAGTTCTTC. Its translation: CASSLDGHWGNEQFF.

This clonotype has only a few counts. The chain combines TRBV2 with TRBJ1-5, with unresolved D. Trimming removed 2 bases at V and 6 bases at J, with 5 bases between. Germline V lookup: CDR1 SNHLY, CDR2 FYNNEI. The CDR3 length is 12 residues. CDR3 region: CASSEPSQPQHF. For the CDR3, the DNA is TGTGCCAGCAGTGAACCCAGTCAGCCCCAGCATTTT.

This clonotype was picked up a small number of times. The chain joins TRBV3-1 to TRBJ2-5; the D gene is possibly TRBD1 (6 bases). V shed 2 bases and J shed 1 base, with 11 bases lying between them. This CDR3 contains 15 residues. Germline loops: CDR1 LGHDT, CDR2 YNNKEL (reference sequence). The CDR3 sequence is CASSQFQGPQETQYF. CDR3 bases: TGTGCCAGCAGCCAATTCCAGGGGCCCCAAGAGACCCAGTACTTC.

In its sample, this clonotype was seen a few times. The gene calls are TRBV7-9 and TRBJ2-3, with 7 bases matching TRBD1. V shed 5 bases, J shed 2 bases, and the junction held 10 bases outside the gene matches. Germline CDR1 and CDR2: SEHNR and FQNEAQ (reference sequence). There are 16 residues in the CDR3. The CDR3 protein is CASSGPGTAITDTQYF. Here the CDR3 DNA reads TGTGCCAGCAGCGGCCCCGGGACAGCGATCACAGATACGCAGTATTTT.

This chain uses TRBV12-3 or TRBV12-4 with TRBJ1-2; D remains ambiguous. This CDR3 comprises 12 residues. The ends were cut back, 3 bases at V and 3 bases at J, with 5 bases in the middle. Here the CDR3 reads CASSFGDYGYTF. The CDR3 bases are TGTGCCAGCAGTTTCGGCGACTATGGCTACACCTTC.

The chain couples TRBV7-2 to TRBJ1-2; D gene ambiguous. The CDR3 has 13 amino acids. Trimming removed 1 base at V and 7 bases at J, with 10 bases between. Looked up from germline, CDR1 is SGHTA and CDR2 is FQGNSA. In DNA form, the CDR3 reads TGTGCCAGCAGCTTAGGGGGTGCGGGTGGCTACACCTTC. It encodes CASSLGGAGGYTF.